This T cell receptor beta chain is from a study of blood T cell repertoires in COVID-19. At the level of the study: Samples of COVID-19 (acute and convalescent) were obtained from the United States, Italy and Spain.

CDR1 is GTSNPN and CDR2 is SVGIG in the germline V gene (reference sequence). With 1 base removed from V and 5 bases from J, the gap between germline ends came to 6 bases. This CDR3 is built from 12 residues. Authors' processing steps: Quantification of nucleated cells was approximated via reference gene primer amplification. Clones were sequenced by immunoSEQ multiplex PCR, and TCRdb holds only the in-frame ones, with some missing. That table supplies the V and J calls and clone size; D and trimming were determined from the DNA. The data hold a few hundred thousand clones, with approximately 91% observed a single time.

The J gene is TRBJ2-1, the V gene TRBV30, with TRBD2 as a possible D gene (6 bases). Sequenced material: peripheral blood. The receptor was derived from a woman aged 40 to 50 who had recovered from COVID-19. In DNA form, the CDR3 reads TGTGCCTGGAGTGGGACTAACAATGAGCAGTTCTTC. Its protein is CAWSGTNNEQFF.